This passage covers 25 T cell receptor beta chains from one sample sequenced in a study of blood T cell repertoires in COVID-19. Generated by immunoSEQ multiplex PCR, the TCRdb table keeps only in-frame clones and is missing some. Of 300,000 or so clones listed, about 86% were seen once; the top ten hold about 4.2%. The sample comprised PBMCs or T cells enriched from blood (not recorded which). These receptors were obtained from a woman between 40 and 50 years old with acute COVID-19.

The rearrangement joins TRBV2 to TRBJ2-7; TRBD2 agrees at 13 bases. The CDR3 contains 15 residues. Trimming took 3 bases from V and 5 from J; bases not matched to a gene: 4. Germline V gene sequence: CDR1 SNHLY, CDR2 FYNNEI. CDR3 sequence: CASSEELAGGNEQYF. Written as DNA, the CDR3 is TGTGCCAGCAGTGAGGAACTAGCGGGAGGGAACGAGCAGTACTTC. Full variable domain (missing parts from reference TRBV2 and TRBJ2-7): EPEVTQTPSHQVTQMGQEVILRCVPISNHLYFYWYRQILGQKVEFLVSFYNNEISEKSEIFDDQFSVERPDGSNFTLKIRSTKLEDSAMYFCASSEELAGGNEQYFGPGTRLTVT.

The J gene is TRBJ2-3, the V gene TRBV5-4, with 9 bases identical to TRBD1. The CDR3 covers 17 residues. Germline loops: CDR1 SGHNT, CDR2 YYREEE (reference sequence). The V gene end was trimmed by 6 bases and the J gene end by 0 bases; junction bases not matched to a gene: 11. The CDR3 sequence is CASTPGQGMLSTDTQYF. CDR3 sequence (DNA): TGTGCCAGCACCCCGGGACAGGGTATGTTAAGCACAGATACGCAGTATTTT. Supplemented by reference TRBV5-4 and TRBJ2-3, the full variable domain reads ETGVTQSPTHLIKTRGQQVTLRCSSQSGHNTVSWYQQALGQGPQFIFQYYREEENGRGNFPPRFSGLQFPNYSSELNVNALELDDSALYLCASTPGQGMLSTDTQYFGPGTRLTVL.

The rearrangement joins TRBV28 to TRBJ1-2; D might be TRBD1 (6 bases). V lost 7 bases to trimming and J lost 0 bases, with 12 bases between them. CDR1 and CDR2 (germline): MDHEN, SYDVKM. The CDR3 runs to 14 residues. CDR3 residues: CASTRTAANYGYTF. The CDR3 bases are TGTGCCAGCACTCGGACAGCAGCTAACTATGGCTACACCTTC.

V is TRBV27 and J is TRBJ1-5; 11 bases map to TRBD1. CDR3 length: 15 residues. The J segment lost 5 bases and the V segment lost 5 bases, leaving 5 bases of the junction unmatched. Germline V lookup: CDR1 MNHEY, CDR2 SMNVEV (reference sequence). This CDR3 reads CASSPQDRGHQPQHF. CDR3 coding DNA: TGTGCCAGCAGTCCCCAGGACAGGGGGCATCAGCCCCAGCATTTT.

This rearrangement joins TRBV25-1 to TRBJ2-3; D is uncertain. The CDR3 sequence is 14 residues long. The germline V and J ends were trimmed by 3 bases and 4 bases, with 11 bases remaining between them. Germline loops: CDR1 MGHDK, CDR2 SYGVNS. The CDR3 protein is CASSDSTPADTQYF. Written as DNA, the CDR3 is TGTGCCAGCAGTGACTCAACTCCGGCAGATACGCAGTATTTT.

The chain couples TRBV3-1 (or the pseudogene TRBV3-2) to TRBJ1-5, with D tentatively TRBD1 (5 bases). CDR3 length: 15 amino acids. Trimming took off 1 base at V and 4 bases at J, with 11 bases between the two ends. Germline CDR1 LGHDT, CDR2 YNNKEL (reference sequence). The CDR3, as DNA: TGTGCCAGCAGCCAAGGGACAATATATAATCAGCCCCAGCATTTT. Residues: CASSQGTIYNQPQHF.

This clone has a single count. The chain has TRBV5-1 and TRBJ2-7; 7 bases agree with TRBD1. The CDR3 is 15 amino acids. CDR1 and CDR2 (germline): SGHRS, YFSETQ. The V segment lost 0 bases and the J segment 1 base; nucleotides outside the gene matches: 4. The DNA for the CDR3 is TGCGCCAGCAGCTTGGCAGGGGGTTTTTCCTACGAGCAGTACTTC. Protein product: CASSLAGGFSYEQYF.

This chain uses TRBV27 with TRBJ1-4; D remains unclear. The V and J ends lost 5 bases and 10 bases respectively, with 11 bases between them. CDR3 length: 12 amino acids. The V gene's germline CDR1 is MNHEY and CDR2 SMNVEV (reference sequence). CDR3 amino acids: CASSPPLGKLFF. In DNA, the CDR3 is TGTGCCAGCAGTCCCCCTCTCGGAAAACTGTTTTTT.

The chain is built from TRBV10-3 and TRBJ2-3; 14 positions match TRBD2. V was pared by 6 bases and J by 7 bases, with 6 bases of the junction left unmatched. This CDR3 region has 15 residues. Germline assignment: CDR1 ENHRY and CDR2 SYGVKD. The CDR3 spells CAISTGTSGRNTQYF. The CDR3 DNA reads as TGTGCCATCAGCACCGGGACTAGCGGGAGAAATACGCAGTATTTT.

The CDR3 DNA sequence: TGTGCCAGCTCACCCAGGGACAGCAACTATAATTCACCCCTCCACTTT. This translates into CASSPRDSNYNSPLHF. V is TRBV18 and J is TRBJ1-6; TRBD1 aligns across 7 bases. The CDR3 runs 16 residues. V lost 3 bases and J lost 3; bases outside the gene matches: 5. Per the germline V gene, CDR1 is KGHSH and CDR2 is LQKENI.

The chain employs TRBV14 and TRBJ1-2; tentatively, D is TRBD1 (5 bases). The length of the CDR3 is 14 residues. The germline V gene encodes CDR1 SGHDN and CDR2 FVKESK. Trimming shortened V by 1 base and J by 7 bases, and 13 bases separated the two germline ends. CDR3 protein: CASSQAADSVGYTF. CDR3 bases: TGTGCCAGCAGCCAAGCCGCCGACAGTGTTGGCTACACCTTC.

V usage is TRBV6-5 and J usage is TRBJ1-1, with 9 bases that match TRBD1. V shed 7 bases, J shed 10 bases, and the junction held 13 bases outside the gene matches. This CDR3 contains 14 residues. The germline gives CDR1 MNHEY, CDR2 SVGAGI. The DNA for the CDR3 is TGTGCCAGCAATAAACCGGGACAGGGCCTCTCAGCTTTCTTT. Amino acids: CASNKPGQGLSAFF.

Of note for this clone: The same CDR3 can be traced to other DNA sequences in this sample. The chain employs TRBV9 and TRBJ1-2; 7 nucleotides align to TRBD1. From germline, CDR1 is SGDLS and CDR2 YYNGEE. This CDR3 is 13 amino acids long. V was clipped by 0 bases and J by 4 bases; unmatched bases: 0. The CDR3 coding sequence is TGTGCCAGCAGCGTAGGACAGGGCTATGGCTACACCTTC. It specifies CASSVGQGYGYTF.

The genes are TRBV6-5 and TRBJ1-4, with D possibly TRBD1 on 5 matching bases. This CDR3 spans 12 amino acids. V lost 6 bases and J lost 9, with 11 bases in between. Germline assignment: CDR1 MNHEY and CDR2 SVGAGI. The CDR3 nucleotides are TGTGCCAGCAGGGACACAGAAAAAAAACTGTTTTTT. This translates into CASRDTEKKLFF.

The genes are TRBV5-6 and TRBJ2-7, with a tentative D call TRBD1 (5 bases). Germline V gives CDR1 SGHDT, CDR2 YYEEEE. Trimming removed 0 bases at V and 2 bases at J, with 9 bases between. CDR3 length equals 14 residues. The CDR3 spells CASSLVQGAYEQYF. CDR3 nucleotide sequence: TGTGCCAGCAGCTTGGTTCAGGGCGCCTACGAGCAGTACTTC.

This sequence joins TRBV7-3 and TRBJ2-1, with TRBD2 matching over 7 bases. Trimming removed 5 bases from V and 3 bases from J; junction bases left unmatched: 13. The CDR3 has 17 residues. Germline CDR1 is SGHTA and CDR2 is FQGTGA. The CDR3 is CASSPEPGGSGYNEQFF. In DNA, the CDR3 is TGTGCCAGCAGCCCAGAACCAGGCGGGAGCGGCTACAATGAGCAGTTCTTC.

The V and J genes are TRBV5-4 and TRBJ1-1; D is unclear. Germline V gene data show CDR1 as SGHNT and CDR2 as YYREEE (reference sequence). CDR3 size: 16 residues. Trimming removed 2 bases from V and 2 bases from J, with 16 bases in between. CDR3 DNA sequence: TGTGCCAGCAGCTTCCGATCGGGGAGGGTTAACACTGAAGCTTTCTTT. Amino acids: CASSFRSGRVNTEAFF. The whole variable domain, remainder taken from reference TRBV5-4 and TRBJ1-1, is ETGVTQSPTHLIKTRGQQVTLRCSSQSGHNTVSWYQQALGQGPQFIFQYYREEENGRGNFPPRFSGLQFPNYSSELNVNALELDDSALYLCASSFRSGRVNTEAFFGQGTRLTVV.

The rearrangement joins TRBV2 to TRBJ1-2; D remains ambiguous. Per the germline V gene, CDR1 is SNHLY and CDR2 is FYNNEI. The V end lost 8 bases, the J end lost 0 bases, and 16 bases lay between the germline ends. The CDR3 totals 15 residues. CDR3 protein: CASRERENPNYGYTF. The DNA of the CDR3 is TGTGCCAGCCGGGAACGAGAGAATCCTAACTATGGCTACACCTTC.

This chain links TRBV5-1 with TRBJ2-3; 8 bases are a match to TRBD1. The CDR3 consists of 16 residues. Germline-derived CDR1 and CDR2 are SGHRS and YFSETQ. Losses at the gene ends were 6 bases for V and 1 base for J; bases not matched to a gene: 10. The CDR3 region has the DNA TGCGCCAGCACCCTATTACCGGGACAGGGCACAGATACGCAGTATTTT. It encodes CASTLLPGQGTDTQYF.

The chain carries TRBV5-1 and TRBJ1-4; D unclear. The germline V gene encodes CDR1 SGHRS and CDR2 YFSETQ. The CDR3 length is 15 residues. Trimming stripped 4 bases from V and 4 bases from J, with 14 bases between. Written as DNA, the CDR3 is TGCGCCAGCAGCCACCAGGCGGGGAATAATGAAAAACTGTTTTTT. As protein: CASSHQAGNNEKLFF. The full variable domain, completed using reference TRBV5-1 and TRBJ1-4, is KAGVTQTPRYLIKTRGQQVTLSCSPISGHRSVSWYQQTPGQGLQFLFEYFSETQRNKGNFPGRFSGRQFSNSRSEMNVSTLELGDSALYLCASSHQAGNNEKLFFGSGTQLSVL.

The CDR3 region is CASSQDHRGDSPLHF. The CDR3 bases are TGCGCCAGCAGCCAAGATCATAGGGGTGATTCACCCCTCCACTTT. The genes are TRBV4-3 and TRBJ1-6, with D tentatively TRBD1 (5 bases). There are 15 residues in the CDR3. V was pared by 0 bases and J by 8 bases, with 11 bases between. The germline V gene has CDR1 LGHNA and CDR2 YSLEER.

This chain uses TRBV4-1 with TRBJ1-6; no clear D. With 0 bases removed from V and 7 bases from J, the gap between germline ends came to 10 bases. Germline V gene data show CDR1 as MGHRA and CDR2 as YSYEKL. This CDR3 contains 15 residues. This CDR3 is CASSQDAFGNSPLHF. For the CDR3, the DNA is TGCGCCAGCAGCCAAGACGCCTTCGGGAATTCACCCCTCCACTTT.

Note on this clone: The junction does not match germline at one end; this may be a read error. The rearrangement links TRBV20-1 to TRBJ1-2, with 7 bases identical to TRBD1. The CDR3 contains 10 residues. Germline V gives CDR1 DFQATT, CDR2 SNEGSKA (reference sequence). The CDR3 nucleotides read TGCAGTGCTAGAAGGACAGGTCTCTTTTTC. Its translation is CSARRTGLFF.

This sequence joins TRBV19 and TRBJ1-2; 8 bases fit TRBD1. The CDR3 loop spans 15 amino acids. V gave up 5 bases and J gave up 0 bases; unmatched junction bases: 5. Germline CDR1 is LNHDA and CDR2 is SQIVND (reference sequence). This chain's CDR3 is CASSPRTGTNYGYTF. DNA for the CDR3: TGTGCCAGTAGTCCGCGGACAGGGACTAACTATGGCTACACCTTC.

The gene calls are TRBV7-2 and TRBJ1-1; D is uncertain. V lost 4 bases to trimming and J lost 6 bases, with 18 bases between them. The CDR3 is made up of 15 amino acids. Per germline, CDR1 SGHTA and CDR2 FQGNSA. The CDR3 DNA is TGTGCCAGCAGCTCACGTCGTACAACGATGGCTGAAGCTTTCTTT. Translation: CASSSRRTTMAEAFF.